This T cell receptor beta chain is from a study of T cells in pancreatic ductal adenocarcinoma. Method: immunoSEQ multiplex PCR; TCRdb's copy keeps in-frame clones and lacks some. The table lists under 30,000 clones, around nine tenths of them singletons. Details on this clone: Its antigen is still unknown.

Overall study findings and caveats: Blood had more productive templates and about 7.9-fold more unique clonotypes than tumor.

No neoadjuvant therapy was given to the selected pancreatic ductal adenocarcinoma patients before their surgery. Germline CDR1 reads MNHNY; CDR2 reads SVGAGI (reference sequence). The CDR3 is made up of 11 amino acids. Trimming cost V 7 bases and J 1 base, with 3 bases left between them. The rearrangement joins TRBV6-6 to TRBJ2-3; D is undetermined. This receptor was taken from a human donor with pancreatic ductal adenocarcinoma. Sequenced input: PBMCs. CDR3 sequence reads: CASTRTDTQYF. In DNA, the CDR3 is TGTGCCAGCACTCGCACAGATACGCAGTATTTT.